This TCR beta chain was identified during a study of cytomegalovirus exposure and HLA in healthy donors. PCR amplification relied on 60 Vbeta primers (plus 13 Jbeta primers). Generated by immunoSEQ multiplex PCR, the TCRdb table keeps only in-frame clones and is missing some. The table records around 85,000 clones, 80% of them present only once. CDR3 size: 14 residues. J was trimmed by 1 base and V by 4 bases; bases with no gene match: 3. Germline lookup yields CDR1 SGDLS and CDR2 YYNGEE. Sequenced input: PBMCs. The chain is built from TRBV9 and TRBJ2-7, with 9 bases fitting TRBD1. This clonotype was obtained from a woman between 50 and 59 years old in good health and CMV-seropositive. The CDR3 DNA follows: TGTGCCAGCAGCTATGGACAGGGGTCCTACGAGCAGTACTTC. The encoded protein is CASSYGQGSYEQYF. Combining the CDR3 with reference TRBV9 and TRBJ2-7 gives the whole variable domain DSGVTQTPKHLITATGQRVTLRCSPRSGDLSVYWYQQSLDQGLQFLIQYYNGEERAKGNILERFSAQQFPDLHSELNLSSLELGDSALYFCASSYGQGSYEQYFGPGTRLTVT.